This T cell receptor beta chain stems from a study of blood T cell repertoires in COVID-19. Sequencing used immunoSEQ multiplex PCR; TCRdb keeps in-frame clones, though not all of them. The sample includes more than 150,000 clones, 65% to 90% of them seen just once. Germline values: CDR1 SGHNT, CDR2 YENEEA. There are 14 residues in the CDR3. V gave up 5 bases and J gave up 4 bases; unmatched junction bases: 5. The sequencing sample was made of peripheral blood. The clonotype originates from a man aged 55 to 70 with acute or convalescent COVID-19. The chain uses TRBV11-3 and TRBJ2-3; 8 bases map to TRBD2. The CDR3: CASSPTAGADTQYF. The CDR3 DNA reads TGTGCCAGCAGCCCGACAGCGGGAGCAGATACGCAGTATTTT. Supplemented by reference TRBV11-3 and TRBJ2-3, the full variable domain reads EAGVVQSPRYKIIEKKQPVAFWCNPISGHNTLYWYLQNLGQGPELLIRYENEEAVDDSQLPKDRFSAERLKGVDSTLKIQPAELGDSAVYLCASSPTAGADTQYFGPGTRLTVL.